This T cell receptor beta chain emerged from a study of blood T cell repertoires in COVID-19. Whole-study context: Donors in the United States, Italy and Spain gave samples during acute or convalescent COVID-19. In each case, the material was cDNA or gDNA derived from T cells, B-cell-depleted T cells, or PBMCs.

In the original analysis: Researchers report that nucleated cell counts were estimated from reference gene primer amplification. Some clones are missing from TCRdb's copy, which holds only in-frame ones; the method was immunoSEQ multiplex PCR. Clone size and the V and J calls come from that table; the DNA yielded D and trimming. The sample contains some 210,000 clones, approximately 82% of which appear only once. V dropped 5 bases and J dropped 8; count of bases not matched to a gene: 13. Germline V CDR1 and CDR2: SGHTA, FQGNSA. The length of the CDR3 is 17 residues. This clonotype was obtained from a man aged 50 or older with active or convalescent COVID-19. This chain connects TRBV7-2 to TRBJ1-6, with 9 positions matching TRBD1. Source material: peripheral blood. Here the CDR3 reads CASSPVPTGGFDSPLHF. For the CDR3, the DNA is TGTGCCAGCAGCCCTGTGCCTACAGGGGGCTTCGATTCACCCCTCCACTTT.